The 5 T cell receptor beta chains listed next were all sequenced from one sample in a study of blood T cells in healthy people across ages. Through a sample-barcoded 5' primer and a J-beta primer mix, a second PCR was run for roughly 7 to 11 cycles. Each CDR3 protein gets one entry after TCRdb re-called the 5' RACE reads with MiXCR. The sample has 1.5 million to 2 million distinct CDR3 sequences, roughly 28% seen once; the top ten hold over 7%. The specimen sequenced was blood. Receptors originate from a woman in her 30s in good health.

The chain joins TRBV11-2 to TRBJ2-3; D is ambiguous. The germline V gene encodes CDR1 SGHAT and CDR2 FQNNGV. The V gene lost 4 bases and the J gene lost 5 bases, with 10 bases spanning the gap. The CDR3 runs to 13 residues. The CDR3 nucleotides read TGTGCCAGCAGCTCAGAATTGGGAGATACGCAGTATTTT. This translates into CASSSELGDTQYF.

This clonotype came up a few times. The rearrangement joins TRBV9 to TRBJ2-7; D not resolved. This CDR3 spans 13 amino acids. The V end lost 0 bases, the J end lost 7 bases, and 11 bases lay between the germline ends. Germline loops: CDR1 SGDLS, CDR2 YYNGEE. The CDR3 spells CASSVDPSGEQYF. Written as DNA, the CDR3 is TGTGCCAGCAGCGTAGATCCTAGTGGGGAGCAGTACTTC.

This clonotype showed up many times. V usage is TRBV3-1 and J usage is TRBJ1-1; D gene ambiguous. Trimming removed 2 bases from V and 1 base from J, with 5 bases in between. The germline V gene encodes CDR1 LGHDT and CDR2 YNNKEL (reference sequence). The length of the CDR3 is 13 residues. DNA for the CDR3: TGTGCCAGCAGCCAATCAACGAACACTGAAGCTTTCTTT. It is translated as CASSQSTNTEAFF.

This clonotype was counted a few times. V usage is TRBV20-1 and J usage is TRBJ1-5; tentative D call: TRBD1 (5 bases). CDR1 and CDR2 from the germline V gene are DFQATT and SNEGSKA (reference sequence). Trimming removed 0 bases at V and 4 bases at J, with 10 bases between. This CDR3 is 14 amino acids long. In DNA, the CDR3 is TGCAGTGCTAGAGATCAGGCAGGGAATCAGCCCCAGCATTTT. Its protein is CSARDQAGNQPQHF.

CDR3 protein: CASSQDSVSQTYEQYF. CDR3 nucleotide sequence: TGCGCCAGCAGCCAAGATTCGGTCTCACAGACGTACGAGCAGTACTTC. The rearrangement links TRBV4-3 to TRBJ2-7, with D unresolved. There are 16 residues in the CDR3. Trimming pared 0 bases from V and 4 bases from J, leaving 16 bases between. CDR1 and CDR2 (germline): LGHNA, YSLEER.